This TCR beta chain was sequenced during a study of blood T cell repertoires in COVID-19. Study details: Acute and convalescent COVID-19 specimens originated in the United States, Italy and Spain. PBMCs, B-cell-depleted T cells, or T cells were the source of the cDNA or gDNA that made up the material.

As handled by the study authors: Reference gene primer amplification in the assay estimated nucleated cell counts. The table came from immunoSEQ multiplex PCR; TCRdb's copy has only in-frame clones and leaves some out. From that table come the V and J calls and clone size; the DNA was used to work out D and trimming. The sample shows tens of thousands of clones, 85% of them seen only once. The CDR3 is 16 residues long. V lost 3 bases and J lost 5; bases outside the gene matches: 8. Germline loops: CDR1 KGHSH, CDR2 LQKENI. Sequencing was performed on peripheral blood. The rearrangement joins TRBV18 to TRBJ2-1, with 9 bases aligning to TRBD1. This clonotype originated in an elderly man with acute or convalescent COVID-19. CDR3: CASSPRGQGKNNEQFF. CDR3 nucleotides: TGTGCCAGCTCACCTAGAGGACAGGGGAAGAACAATGAGCAGTTCTTC.